This T cell receptor (beta chain) was recorded in a study of blood T cell repertoires in COVID-19. Study at large: Samples of COVID-19 (acute and convalescent) were obtained from the United States, Italy and Spain. From T cells, B-cell-depleted T cells, or PBMCs came the material, which was cDNA or gDNA.

Germline V lookup: CDR1 SGHVS, CDR2 FQNEAQ. V lost 5 bases to trimming and J lost 2 bases; unmatched junction nucleotides: 8. The CDR3 consists of 16 residues. Original analysis: Estimated nucleated cell counts came from reference gene primer amplification. Method: immunoSEQ multiplex PCR; TCRdb's copy keeps in-frame clones and lacks some. D and trimming were read from the DNA, whereas the V and J calls and clone size are those reported in that table. This sample has roughly 330,000 clones, with about four fifths found just once. The sequence derives from a woman in her 50s with acute or convalescent COVID-19. The sequencing sample was made of peripheral blood. This chain connects TRBV7-8 to TRBJ2-3, with 9 bases aligning to TRBD2. The CDR3, as DNA: TGTGCCAGCAGCCGACCGGCTAGCGGGGTCACAGATACGCAGTATTTT. Protein sequence: CASSRPASGVTDTQYF.